The rows below give T cell receptor beta chains drawn from one sample of a study of shared clonotypes between healthy human individuals. Method: immunoSEQ multiplex PCR; TCRdb's copy keeps in-frame clones and lacks some. The profile shows hundreds of thousands of clones, about 74% of them singletons. The specimen was memory CD4+ T cells sorted from blood. These receptors originate from a woman aged 25 to 39 in good health. Each CDR3 is given with its conserved first and last residue. The order of the fields is D gene, J gene, V gene, CDR3 protein, CDR3 DNA. The D gene is left open where the match is weak.

D gene: TRBD2; J gene: TRBJ2-2; V gene: TRBV7-7; CDR3 protein: CASSRGLAGGRTGELFF; CDR3 DNA: TGTGCCAGCAGTCGAGGACTAGCGGGAGGGAGGACCGGGGAGCTGTTTTTT
D gene: .; J gene: TRBJ1-1; V gene: TRBV11-2; CDR3 protein: CASSFGLDNAFF; CDR3 DNA: TGTGCCAGCAGCTTCGGGTTGGATAACGCTTTCTTT
D gene: TRBD1; J gene: TRBJ1-3; V gene: TRBV6-1; CDR3 protein: CASTGQAHSGNTIYF; CDR3 DNA: TGTGCCAGCACCGGACAGGCCCACTCTGGAAACACCATATATTTT
D gene: TRBD2; J gene: TRBJ2-7; V gene: TRBV5-1; CDR3 protein: CASSYSGRDGEQYF; CDR3 DNA: TGCGCCAGCAGCTACAGCGGGAGGGACGGCGAGCAGTACTTC
D gene: TRBD2; J gene: TRBJ2-5; V gene: TRBV5-4; CDR3 protein: CASSLGGTSGETQYF; CDR3 DNA: TGTGCCAGCAGCTTGGGGGGGACTAGCGGTGAGACCCAGTACTTC
D gene: .; J gene: TRBJ2-7; V gene: TRBV13; CDR3 protein: CASSPQEGVGSRDYSYEQYF; CDR3 DNA: TGTGCCAGCAGCCCCCAGGAAGGGGTGGGTAGCAGGGATTATAGCTACGAGCAGTACTTC
D gene: .; J gene: TRBJ2-6; V gene: TRBV5-8; CDR3 protein: CASSLEGSGANVLTF; CDR3 DNA: TGTGCCAGCAGCTTGGAGGGGTCTGGGGCCAACGTCCTGACTTTC
D gene: .; J gene: TRBJ2-1; V gene: TRBV5-4; CDR3 protein: CASSTHNEQFF; CDR3 DNA: TGTGCCAGCAGCACACACAATGAGCAGTTCTTC
D gene: TRBD1; J gene: TRBJ1-2; V gene: TRBV5-1; CDR3 protein: CASSLEGARDGYTF; CDR3 DNA: TGCGCCAGCAGCTTGGAGGGGGCGCGGGATGGCTACACCTTC
D gene: .; J gene: TRBJ2-3; V gene: TRBV10-3; CDR3 protein: CAVGADTQYF; CDR3 DNA: TGTGCCGTAGGAGCAGATACGCAGTATTTT